The next 30 T cell receptor beta chains were all read from a single sample in a study of OX40 agonist ivuxolimab in advanced cancers. Assay: immunoSEQ multiplex PCR; the TCRdb copy retains only in-frame clones and omits some. Of 25,000 to 30,000 clones in the sample, over 75% were seen once. Sequenced material: CD4+ or CD8+ T cells sorted from blood, taken in a trial of the OX40 agonist ivuxolimab. Receptors originate from an adult with an advanced solid tumor such as melanoma, head and neck, liver or kidney cancer.

V usage is TRBV2 and J usage is TRBJ2-1, with D tentatively TRBD2 (5 bases). CDR1 and CDR2 from the germline V gene are SNHLY and FYNNEI. This CDR3 contains 20 residues. Trimming pared 9 bases from V and 4 bases from J, leaving 34 bases between. The CDR3 nucleotides are TGTGCCAGTTACGCCACTGCCCCGAAGGGTGCCCCACGAGGGTACAATGAGCAGTTCTTC. It yields the protein CASYATAPKGAPRGYNEQFF.

This chain joins TRBV2 and TRBJ2-1; maybe TRBD2 (6 bases). This CDR3 contains 14 residues. V was pared by 8 bases and J by 0 bases, with 11 bases between. Germline V CDR1 and CDR2: SNHLY, FYNNEI. CDR3 nucleotides: TGTGCCAGCGGCGGGGCCTACTCCTACAATGAGCAGTTCTTC. It translates to CASGGAYSYNEQFF.

The CDR3 loop reads CASSPGGGSYEQYF. As DNA, the CDR3 is TGTGCCAGCAGCCCAGGAGGGGGCTCCTACGAGCAGTACTTC. This chain links TRBV9 with TRBJ2-7; either TRBD1 or TRBD2 may supply D (6 bases each). The CDR3 is made up of 14 amino acids. The V gene's germline CDR1 is SGDLS and CDR2 YYNGEE. With 4 bases removed from V and 0 bases from J, the gap between germline ends came to 11 bases.

The chain couples TRBV28 to TRBJ1-2; 11 bases are a match to TRBD1. The V gene end was trimmed by 9 bases and the J gene end by 5 bases; junction bases not matched to a gene: 8. Germline CDR1 is MDHEN and CDR2 is SYDVKM. The CDR3 consists of 14 residues. The chain's CDR3 is CASSRDRGLYGYTF. Here the CDR3 DNA reads TGTGCCAGTTCCCGGGACAGGGGGTTATATGGCTACACCTTC.

The chain joins TRBV6-5 to TRBJ2-7; D possibly corresponds to TRBD2 (6 bases). Between the trimmed V and J ends, which lost 6 bases and 0 bases, there was a span of 12 bases. In germline, CDR1 is MNHEY, CDR2 SVGAGI. This CDR3 spans 14 amino acids. As DNA, the CDR3 is TGTGCCAGCAGGTCCCCTAGCGACTCCTACGAGCAGTACTTC. Protein: CASRSPSDSYEQYF.

The sample holds a few counts of this clone. This rearrangement joins TRBV21-1 to TRBJ2-1. TRBV21-1 is a pseudogene. There are 16 residues in the CDR3. In nucleotides, the CDR3 is TGTGCCAGCAGCAAAGGTTCGGGGGCTAGCTACAATGAGCAGTTCTTC. This sequence encodes CASSKGSGASYNEQFF.

The rearrangement uses TRBV7-9 and TRBJ1-4; unclear D gene. The germline V and J ends were trimmed by 5 bases and 8 bases, with 6 bases remaining between them. Per the germline V gene, CDR1 is SEHNR and CDR2 is FQNEAQ (reference sequence). This CDR3 has 11 residues. The CDR3, as DNA: TGTGCCAGCAGCCGGCAGGAAAAACTGTTTTTT. It is translated as CASSRQEKLFF.

This clone occurred a few times. The chain is built from TRBV6-4 and TRBJ2-6; D remains ambiguous. Germline CDR1 MRHNA, CDR2 SNTAGT. The CDR3 contains 16 residues. V was clipped by 0 bases and J by 1 base, with 7 bases between them. The CDR3, as DNA: TGTGCCAGCAGTGACTCGGCAGGTTCTGGGGCCAACGTCCTGACTTTC. It specifies CASSDSAGSGANVLTF.

The chain combines TRBV5-1 with TRBJ2-3, with 11 nucleotides matching TRBD2. This CDR3 comprises 19 residues. J gave up 4 bases and V 4 bases, and 17 bases lay outside the gene matches. Per the germline V gene, CDR1 is SGHRS and CDR2 is YFSETQ. The CDR3 nucleotides are TGCGCCAGCAGCGCTAGGACTAGCGGGTGGAGGCCCCGGCCAGATACGCAGTATTTT. Amino acids: CASSARTSGWRPRPDTQYF.

This clone was recorded a few times. The chain has TRBV14 and TRBJ2-3, with a weak D call TRBD1 (6 bases). The germline V gene has CDR1 SGHDN and CDR2 FVKESK. This CDR3 comprises 14 residues. With 4 bases removed from V and 2 bases from J, the gap between germline ends came to 10 bases. This chain's CDR3 is CASSRDKLTDTQYF. CDR3 nucleotide sequence: TGTGCCAGCAGCCGGGACAAACTCACAGATACGCAGTATTTT.

The chain couples TRBV4-1 to TRBJ1-1, with D unresolved. The CDR3 is 14 residues long. The V and J ends lost 4 bases and 3 bases respectively, with 12 bases between them. Germline V CDR1 and CDR2: MGHRA, YSYEKL. CDR3 bases: TGCGCCAGCAGCCCCACACCGGGCCACACTGAAGCTTTCTTT. Protein product: CASSPTPGHTEAFF.

The V call is TRBV7-9, the J call TRBJ2-5, with 8 bases that match TRBD2. V dropped 4 bases and J dropped 7; count of bases not matched to a gene: 11. From germline, CDR1 is SEHNR and CDR2 FQNEAQ (reference sequence). The CDR3 consists of 15 residues. Written as DNA, the CDR3 is TGTGCCAGCAGCTCGACGGGACTAGATGGGGTGACCCAGTACTTC. Protein sequence: CASSSTGLDGVTQYF.

This clone was counted between two and nine times. The chain is built from TRBV28 and TRBJ2-1; 7 bases line up with TRBD1. This CDR3 is built from 13 residues. The junction had 1 base not matched to a gene; V was cut back by 8 bases and J by 0 bases. CDR1 and CDR2 from the germline V gene are MDHEN and SYDVKM. CDR3 sequence reads: CASRDSSYNEQFF. CDR3 coding DNA: TGTGCCAGCCGGGACAGCTCCTACAATGAGCAGTTCTTC.

In DNA form, the CDR3 reads TGTGCCAGCACTCCACCCGCGGGGCTCACAGATACGCAGTATTTT. Amino acids: CASTPPAGLTDTQYF. V is TRBV2 and J is TRBJ2-3, with D possibly TRBD2 on 6 matching bases. V shed 7 bases and J shed 2 bases, with 16 bases lying between them. The CDR3 covers 15 residues. Germline CDR1 reads SNHLY; CDR2 reads FYNNEI.

CDR3 protein: CASSPSTGSSYNEQFF. In DNA form, the CDR3 reads TGTGCCAGCAGCCCATCGACAGGGAGCTCCTACAATGAGCAGTTCTTC. The chain links TRBV7-9 to TRBJ2-1; 7 bases match TRBD1. The ends lost 5 bases at V and 0 bases at J; junction bases unmatched: 7. This CDR3 comprises 16 residues. Germline assignment: CDR1 SEHNR and CDR2 FQNEAQ (reference sequence). Variable domain in full (rest from reference TRBV7-9 and TRBJ2-1): DTGVSQNPRHKITKRGQNVTFRCDPISEHNRLYWYRQTLGQGPEFLTYFQNEAQLEKSRLLSDRFSAERPKGSFSTLEIQRTEQGDSAMYLCASSPSTGSSYNEQFFGPGTRLTVL.

This clone was detected a few times. CDR3 sequence (DNA): TGTGCCAGCAGCCTGACAGGCGATAACTATGGCTACACCTTC. This translates into CASSLTGDNYGYTF. V is TRBV28 and J is TRBJ1-2; possibly TRBD1 for D (6 bases). Germline assignment: CDR1 MDHEN and CDR2 SYDVKM. This CDR3 has 14 residues. Trimming took 6 bases from V and 1 from J, leaving 12 bases between them.

The chain employs TRBV6-1 and TRBJ2-5, with a tentative D call TRBD2 (7 bases). This CDR3 has 15 residues. Germline CDR1 MNHNS, CDR2 SASEGT. Trimming pared 4 bases from V and 4 bases from J, leaving 16 bases between. The CDR3 region is CASSAGAGVPETQYF. The CDR3 bases are TGTGCCAGCAGTGCAGGGGCGGGGGTTCCAGAGACCCAGTACTTC.

This chain uses TRBV15 with TRBJ1-2, with 9 bases identical to TRBD1. Germline V gives CDR1 LNHNV, CDR2 YYDKDF (reference sequence). Trimming cost V 5 bases and J 5 bases; bases outside gene matches: 9. The CDR3 spans 15 residues. The CDR3 loop is CATSDYRDRVYGYTF. In nucleotides, the CDR3 is TGTGCCACCAGCGACTACCGGGACAGGGTGTATGGCTACACCTTC.

The V gene is TRBV30, the J gene TRBJ1-2; possible D gene TRBD1, 5 bases. The CDR3 extends over 13 amino acids. Trimming pared 8 bases from V and 7 bases from J, leaving 20 bases between. Germline CDR1 GTSNPN, CDR2 SVGIG (reference sequence). CDR3 region: CAGRDLGTVGYTF. The CDR3 bases are TGTGCCGGCCGGGACCTGGGGACCGTTGGCTACACCTTC.

V gene TRBV11-3 combines with J gene TRBJ2-7; D ambiguous. The CDR3 runs 15 residues. The V and J ends lost 6 bases and 4 bases respectively, with 19 bases between them. CDR1 and CDR2 from the germline V gene are SGHNT and YENEEA. The CDR3 loop reads CASSYGLSSSYEQYF. Written as DNA, the CDR3 is TGTGCCAGCAGTTACGGTCTTAGTAGCTCGTACGAGCAGTACTTC.

The chain is built from TRBV7-9 and TRBJ1-6; D remains ambiguous. Germline V CDR1 and CDR2: SEHNR, FQNEAQ (reference sequence). The CDR3 is 17 residues long. V lost 1 base, J lost 8 bases, and 18 bases lay in between. CDR3 in amino acids: CASSLGRTPFADSPLHF. CDR3 sequence (DNA): TGTGCCAGCAGCTTAGGTCGGACCCCTTTTGCCGATTCACCCCTCCACTTT.

This chain joins TRBV13 and TRBJ2-3; D not resolved. Trimming shortened V by 5 bases and J by 6 bases, and 15 bases separated the two germline ends. Germline assignment: CDR1 PRHDT and CDR2 FYEKMQ (reference sequence). The CDR3 runs 14 residues. CDR3 in DNA: TGTGCCAGCAGCACTTCGTACAGCTCCGATACGCAGTATTTT. This translates into CASSTSYSSDTQYF.

The chain has TRBV5-4 and TRBJ1-5; D not certain. V lost 3 bases and J lost 4, with 5 bases in between. The CDR3 runs to 12 residues. Germline CDR1 and CDR2: SGHNT and YYREEE (reference sequence). CDR3 bases: TGTGCCAGCAGCTCGGAAAATCAGCCCCAGCATTTT. This translates into CASSSENQPQHF.

This clone was observed a handful of times. V and J are TRBV5-6 and TRBJ2-7, with a weak D call TRBD2 (7 bases). Trimming cost V 3 bases and J 3 bases, with 16 bases left between them. Germline CDR1 is SGHDT and CDR2 is YYEEEE. The CDR3 covers 15 residues. In DNA, the CDR3 is TGTGCCAGCAGCTACCTAGGGGGGGGCTTCTACGAGCAGTACTTC. Its translation is CASSYLGGGFYEQYF. The whole variable domain, filled in from reference TRBV5-6 and TRBJ2-7, reads DAGVTQSPTHLIKTRGQQVTLRCSPKSGHDTVSWYQQALGQGPQFIFQYYEEEERQRGNFPDRFSGHQFPNYSSELNVNALLLGDSALYLCASSYLGGGFYEQYFGPGTRLTVT.

The chain links TRBV7-9 to TRBJ2-2; D is possibly TRBD1 or TRBD2 (5 bases each). V lost 10 bases to trimming and J lost 0 bases, with 24 bases between them. The length of the CDR3 is 18 residues. CDR1 is SEHNR, CDR2 FQNEAQ, per germline (reference sequence). CDR3: CAIKSGGSRISNTGELFF. Written as DNA, the CDR3 is TGTGCCATAAAAAGTGGGGGATCCAGGATCTCGAACACCGGGGAGCTGTTTTTT.

The J gene is TRBJ2-5, the V gene TRBV5-6, with D tentatively TRBD1 (6 bases). Germline values: CDR1 SGHDT, CDR2 YYEEEE. Trimming cost V 2 bases and J 5 bases, with 19 bases left between them. This CDR3 comprises 16 residues. The CDR3 bases are TGTGCCAGCAGCTTTGGGCCCGGGACATATTTCGAGACCCAGTACTTC. Translated: CASSFGPGTYFETQYF.

This clone was observed once. The CDR3 loop reads CASSPTPGKQFF. In nucleotides, the CDR3 is TGTGCCAGCAGCCCAACGCCGGGAAAGCAGTTCTTC. This rearrangement joins TRBV9 to TRBJ2-1; possible D gene TRBD2, 5 bases. V lost 4 bases and J lost 11, with 13 bases in between. The CDR3 has 12 residues. The germline V gene encodes CDR1 SGDLS and CDR2 YYNGEE.

The chain is built from TRBV7-8 and TRBJ1-6; D not certain. The CDR3 sequence is 15 residues long. The germline V and J ends were trimmed by 2 bases and 3 bases, with 8 bases remaining between them. CDR1 SGHVS and CDR2 FQNEAQ come from the germline V gene. The CDR3 here is CASSLSRIYNSPLHF. The DNA for the CDR3 is TGTGCCAGCAGCTTATCGCGGATCTATAATTCACCCCTCCACTTT.

Concerning this clone itself: A single base separates this from a much larger clone, so it may be a read error. Different DNA sequences within this sample yield the same CDR3. The V call is TRBV6-5, the J call TRBJ2-7, with D possibly matching TRBD1 (5 bases). CDR1 MNHEY and CDR2 SVGAGI come from the germline V gene. The CDR3 is 14 amino acids. The CDR3 DNA reads TGTGCCAGCAGTTATAGAAATCAGGGTGACGAGCAGTATTTC. It translates to CASSYRNQGDEQYF.

The chain joins TRBV5-8 to TRBJ1-6; the match to TRBD1 covers 7 bases. The germline V gene has CDR1 SGHTS and CDR2 YDEGEE. The CDR3 contains 16 residues. J gave up 0 bases and V 2 bases, and 2 bases lay outside the gene matches. CDR3: CASSFGDSSYNSPLHF. Written as DNA, the CDR3 is TGTGCCAGCAGCTTCGGGGACAGCTCCTATAATTCACCCCTCCACTTT.